The 16 T cell receptor beta chains reported below all come from one sample, sequenced in a study of a mutant IDH1 vaccine in newly diagnosed glioma (dated by TCRdb to the early 2020s). Their antigen targets remain unknown. The library was obtained by the immunoSEQ multiplex PCR assay. The clones in this table, taken by TCRdb from immuneACCESS, are in-frame only. Not every clone is retained; where verified, under half of the shortfall comes from an unresolved V gene, and the cause of the rest is unknown. The sample has some 60,000 clones on record, under 90% of them singletons. The top ten clonotypes cover around 3.5% of the sample. The time point label corresponds to: week 11, during vaccination. A 20-mer mutant IDH1 peptide at 300 micrograms in Montanide made up each vaccine dose, which was injected subcutaneously together with topical imiquimod. Material: PBMCs, obtained from a glioma patient whose treatment included an IDH1 peptide vaccine. The receptor source for this set is a man aged 25-40 years with glioma.

The CDR3 DNA reads as TGCGCCAGCAGCTCCGAGGAGGCCACCGGGGAGCTGTTTTTT. It encodes CASSSEEATGELFF. The gene calls are TRBV5-1 and TRBJ2-2; D perhaps matches TRBD2 (5 bases). Trimming removed 3 bases at V and 4 bases at J, with 10 bases between. This CDR3 spans 14 amino acids. Germline-derived CDR1 and CDR2 are SGHRS and YFSETQ.

The gene calls are TRBV5-1 and TRBJ1-4, with TRBD1 matching over 8 bases. The J segment lost 3 bases and the V segment lost 7 bases, leaving 5 bases of the junction unmatched. Per germline, CDR1 SGHRS and CDR2 YFSETQ. This CDR3 region has 14 residues. In DNA, the CDR3 is TGCGCCAGCGGACTGACAGGGGCTAATGAAAAACTGTTTTTT. Its translation is CASGLTGANEKLFF. Combining the CDR3 with reference TRBV5-1 and TRBJ1-4 gives the whole variable domain KAGVTQTPRYLIKTRGQQVTLSCSPISGHRSVSWYQQTPGQGLQFLFEYFSETQRNKGNFPGRFSGRQFSNSRSEMNVSTLELGDSALYLCASGLTGANEKLFFGSGTQLSVL.

The chain recombines TRBV19 with TRBJ1-5, with 8 positions matching TRBD1. This CDR3 comprises 14 residues. Germline CDR1 reads LNHDA; CDR2 reads SQIVND (reference sequence). V gave up 1 base and J gave up 8 bases; unmatched junction bases: 4. The CDR3 DNA sequence: TGTGCCAGTAGTATAGGGCCAGGGGGCGAGCCCCAGCATTTT. Protein: CASSIGPGGEPQHF.

In regard to this clone: Other DNA sequences of this sample code for an identical CDR3. The chain recombines TRBV11-2 with TRBJ1-2; the match to TRBD1 covers 9 bases. With V trimmed by 4 bases and J by 1 base, 4 bases remained unmatched. Germline lookup yields CDR1 SGHAT and CDR2 FQNNGV. The CDR3 sequence is 15 residues long. CDR3 in DNA: TGTGCCAGCAGCTCAACAGGGGGCTTTAACTATGGCTACACCTTC. It yields the protein CASSSTGGFNYGYTF.

The J gene is TRBJ2-7, the V gene TRBV19; D perhaps matches TRBD2 (6 bases). This CDR3 is 15 amino acids long. Germline CDR1 reads LNHDA; CDR2 reads SQIVND (reference sequence). With 5 bases removed from V and 5 bases from J, the gap between germline ends came to 19 bases. CDR3 sequence reads: CASSPDRLGIHEQYF. CDR3 DNA: TGTGCCAGTAGTCCCGACCGACTAGGCATCCACGAGCAGTACTTC.

The chain combines TRBV29-1 with TRBJ2-3; a weak D match, TRBD2 (5 bases). Per the germline V gene, CDR1 is SQVTM and CDR2 is ANQGSEA. V lost 7 bases to trimming and J lost 7 bases, with 12 bases between them. CDR3 length: 11 residues. The CDR3 nucleotides are TGCAGCGCCAGGACTGGGAATACGCAGTATTTT. It is translated as CSARTGNTQYF.

The chain recombines TRBV27 with TRBJ2-5; 7 bases line up with TRBD2. The CDR3 has 15 residues. Germline V gene sequence: CDR1 MNHEY, CDR2 SMNVEV (reference sequence). V lost 7 bases, J lost 4 bases, and 12 bases stayed unmatched. CDR3 region: CASTPFAGLRETQYF. The CDR3 bases are TGTGCCAGCACCCCCTTTGCGGGACTAAGAGAGACCCAGTACTTC.

This chain joins TRBV2 and TRBJ1-2; 8 nucleotides match TRBD1. The CDR3 sequence is 15 residues long. Germline values: CDR1 SNHLY, CDR2 FYNNEI. Losses at the gene ends were 3 bases for V and 3 bases for J; bases not matched to a gene: 6. CDR3 in amino acids: CASSDQSGGDYGYTF. In DNA, the CDR3 is TGTGCCAGCAGTGACCAGTCAGGGGGCGACTATGGCTACACCTTC.

The chain uses TRBV18 and TRBJ1-2, with 7 nucleotides matching TRBD1. The CDR3 loop spans 16 amino acids. With V trimmed by 4 bases and J by 7 bases, 15 bases remained unmatched. The germline CDR1 and CDR2 sequences are KGHSH and LQKENI. The CDR3 spells CASSRNGQVNSGGYTF. In DNA form, the CDR3 reads TGTGCCAGCTCACGTAACGGACAGGTTAATTCTGGTGGCTACACCTTC. The complete variable domain, with remaining parts taken from reference TRBV18 and TRBJ1-2, reads NAGVMQNPRHLVRRRGQEARLRCSPMKGHSHVYWYRQLPEEGLKFMVYLQKENIIDESGMPKERFSAEFPKEGPSILRIQQVVRGDSAAYFCASSRNGQVNSGGYTFGSGTRLTVV.

V gene TRBV7-9 combines with J gene TRBJ1-1, with D tentatively TRBD1 (5 bases). CDR3 size: 15 residues. V gave up 3 bases and J gave up 3 bases, with 14 bases separating them. In germline, CDR1 is SEHNR, CDR2 FQNEAQ (reference sequence). The CDR3 spells CASSLQQGPYTEAFF. The CDR3, as DNA: TGTGCCAGCAGCTTGCAGCAGGGCCCTTACACTGAAGCTTTCTTT.

The J gene is TRBJ1-1, the V gene TRBV2, with 10 bases matching TRBD1. The V gene end was trimmed by 10 bases and the J gene end by 1 base; junction bases not matched to a gene: 6. Germline values: CDR1 SNHLY, CDR2 FYNNEI. CDR3 length: 14 residues. The CDR3 reads CATRRQGANTEAFF. The CDR3 DNA is TGTGCCACCAGGAGACAGGGGGCGAACACTGAAGCTTTCTTT.

The chain joins TRBV11-2 to TRBJ2-3; the D is unclear. The germline CDR1 and CDR2 sequences are SGHAT and FQNNGV. Trimming removed 3 bases from V and 6 bases from J, with 4 bases in between. This CDR3 comprises 11 residues. CDR3 amino acids: CASSFRDTQYF. The DNA of the CDR3 is TGTGCCAGCAGCTTCCGCGATACGCAGTATTTT.

This clone was detected only a few times. The V call is TRBV19, the J call TRBJ1-4; TRBD1 might be the D (5 bases). Looked up from germline, CDR1 is LNHDA and CDR2 is SQIVND (reference sequence). The CDR3 is 13 amino acids. V lost 5 bases and J lost 10, with 14 bases in between. Written as DNA, the CDR3 is TGTGCCAGTAGTGAAGGGGTCTTGGCAAAACTGTTTTTT. It specifies CASSEGVLAKLFF. Combining the CDR3 with reference TRBV19 and TRBJ1-4 gives the whole variable domain DGGITQSPKYLFRKEGQNVTLSCEQNLNHDAMYWYRQDPGQGLRLIYYSQIVNDFQKGDIAEGYSVSREKKESFPLTVTSAQKNPTAFYLCASSEGVLAKLFFGSGTQLSVL.

This clone has just a few counts. The CDR3 DNA reads as TGCAGCGCGGCGACAGGGAGCACAGATACGCAGTATTTT. Encoded protein: CSAATGSTDTQYF. This chain joins TRBV29-1 and TRBJ2-3; 7 bases fit TRBD1. This CDR3 has 13 residues. Germline assignment: CDR1 SQVTM and CDR2 ANQGSEA. J gave up 0 bases and V 7 bases, and 4 bases lay outside the gene matches.

V is TRBV6-5 and J is TRBJ1-1; D gene ambiguous. V was trimmed by 4 bases and J by 1 base, leaving 7 bases between them. CDR3 length: 13 amino acids. Germline V lookup: CDR1 MNHEY, CDR2 SVGAGI. The DNA of the CDR3 is TGTGCCAGCAGTTTATATAGGAACACTGAAGCTTTCTTT. Translation: CASSLYRNTEAFF.

This chain links TRBV28 with TRBJ2-7, with D unclear. Trimming took off 5 bases at V and 7 bases at J, with 18 bases between the two ends. The germline V gene encodes CDR1 MDHEN and CDR2 SYDVKM. The CDR3 consists of 14 residues. The CDR3 protein is CASSPEPTPREQYF. The CDR3 coding sequence is TGTGCCAGCAGTCCCGAACCAACACCGAGAGAGCAGTACTTC.